The subject of this entry is one T cell receptor (beta chain). Among Cohort 3 donors, those recovered had two negative PCRs, clearance, or symptom resolution. The CDR3 is made up of 13 amino acids. Trimming left V 5 bases short and J 11 bases short, with 18 bases between. Germline CDR1 reads MDHEN; CDR2 reads SYDVKM. This sample stems from a study of blood T cell repertoires in COVID-19. On the study more broadly: Samples representing acute and convalescent COVID-19 were sourced from the United States, Italy and Spain.

This table comes from immunoSEQ multiplex PCR, and its TCRdb copy is limited to in-frame clones, with some not included. This sample yields about 180,000 clones, of which 86% are seen a single time; roughly 9.1% belongs to the top ten. The chain carries TRBV28 and TRBJ1-1, with D tentatively TRBD1 (5 bases). This clonotype originated in a woman between 25 and 40 years old who had recovered from COVID-19. The sequenced sample consisted of PBMCs or T cells enriched from blood (not recorded which). The CDR3 loop reads CASSLPTGLRAFF. The CDR3 nucleotides read TGTGCCAGCAGTCTCCCAACAGGTCTGCGGGCTTTCTTT.